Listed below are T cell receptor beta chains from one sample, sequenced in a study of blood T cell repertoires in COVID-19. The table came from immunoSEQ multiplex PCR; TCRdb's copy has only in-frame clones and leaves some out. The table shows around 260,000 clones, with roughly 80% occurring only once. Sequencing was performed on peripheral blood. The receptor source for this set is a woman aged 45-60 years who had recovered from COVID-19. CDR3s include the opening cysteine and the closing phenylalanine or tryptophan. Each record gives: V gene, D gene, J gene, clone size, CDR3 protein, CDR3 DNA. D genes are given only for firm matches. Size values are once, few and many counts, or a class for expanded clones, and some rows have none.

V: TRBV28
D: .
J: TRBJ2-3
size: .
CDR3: CASSLGPGSMTDTQYF
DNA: TGTGCCAGCAGTTTAGGTCCGGGGAGTATGACAGATACGCAGTATTTT

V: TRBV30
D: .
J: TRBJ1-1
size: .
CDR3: CAWSVSGPAFF
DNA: TGTGCCTGGAGTGTTAGTGGGCCAGCTTTCTTT

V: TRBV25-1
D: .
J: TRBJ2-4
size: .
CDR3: CASGSLWAKNIQYF
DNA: TGTGCCAGCGGGAGCCTCTGGGCCAAAAACATTCAGTACTTC

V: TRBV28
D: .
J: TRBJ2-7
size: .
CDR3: CASKRGGAVYEQYF
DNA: TGTGCCAGCAAACGAGGGGGGGCCGTCTACGAGCAGTACTTC

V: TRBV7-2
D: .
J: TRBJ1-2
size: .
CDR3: CASSLEPAIGGGYTF
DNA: TGTGCCAGCAGCTTAGAACCAGCGATAGGGGGAGGCTACACCTTC

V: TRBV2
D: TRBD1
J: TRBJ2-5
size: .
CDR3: CASSKTGGEETQYF
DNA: TGTGCCAGCAGTAAGACAGGGGGTGAGGAGACCCAGTACTTC

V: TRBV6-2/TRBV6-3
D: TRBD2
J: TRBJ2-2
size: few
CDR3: CASSYPTSGGFTGELFF
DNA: TGTGCCAGCAGTTACCCGACTAGCGGGGGATTCACCGGGGAGCTGTTTTTT

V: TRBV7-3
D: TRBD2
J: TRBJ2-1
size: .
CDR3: CASSWTSGGTYNEQFF
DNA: TGTGCCAGCAGTTGGACTAGCGGGGGGACGTACAATGAGCAGTTCTTC

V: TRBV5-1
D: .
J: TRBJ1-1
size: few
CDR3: CASSLVRGGNTEAFF
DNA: TGCGCCAGCAGCTTGGTAAGGGGAGGTAACACTGAAGCTTTCTTT

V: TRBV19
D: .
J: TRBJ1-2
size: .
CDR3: CASSIGAGAYGYTF
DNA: TGTGCCAGTAGTATAGGAGCGGGGGCCTATGGCTACACCTTC

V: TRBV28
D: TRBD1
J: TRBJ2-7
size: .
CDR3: CASSSPGQGSEQYF
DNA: TGTGCCAGCAGTTCGCCGGGACAGGGTTCCGAGCAGTACTTC

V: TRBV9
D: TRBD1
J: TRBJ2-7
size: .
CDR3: CASSALGTGRNEQYF
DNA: TGTGCCAGCAGCGCACTGGGGACAGGGAGGAACGAGCAGTACTTC